This T cell receptor beta chain was profiled in a study of radiation and T cells in renal cell carcinoma (dated by TCRdb to 2020 to 2021). Looking at the study overall: The samples were obtained from a clinical trial, where primary renal cell carcinomas were treated with 15 Gy stereotactic body radiation therapy and then removed by nephrectomy 4 weeks afterward. A total of around 50 samples underwent TCR beta sequencing, made up of about 26 tumors and approximately 27 peripheral blood samples. Across all 50 or so samples, several million unique CDR3 nucleotide sequences, encoding 2,658,974 unique CDR3 amino acid sequences, were identified. What the work shows at the level of the full study, not this receptor alone: An increase in top tumor clonotypes in blood was observed from baseline to 2 weeks post-radiation, followed by contraction by 4 weeks, which was taken to suggest transient expansion of tumor-resident clones. No pretreatment tumor biopsies were available, so the baseline intratumoral presence of clonotypes could not be determined. Tracking of blood repertoire dynamics stopped at four to five weeks after treatment, with no follow-up past that point. With a single-armed trial design, the study had no way to address how radiation dose or scheduling affects the TCR repertoire.

In the case of this clone: Its antigen has not been determined. Per-base quality was not reported, and no clone a single base away is much larger than it.

Taken with the paper, the label for time point translates to: blood 2 weeks post-SBRT. Taken with the paper, the label for treatment or condition translates to: 15 Gy SBRT to primary tumor, nephrectomy 4 weeks later. To track tumor-enriched clonotypes, serial peripheral blood was sampled from radiation-treated patients at baseline and at 2 weeks and 4 weeks after SBRT. Every patient had renal cell carcinoma of clear cell pathology. The QIAamp DNA Blood Mini Kit (Qiagen) was used to prepare genomic DNA for TCR sequencing. The analyses included only samples that passed all quality control checks. Following the manufacturer's recommendations, the immunoSEQ kit was used to generate TCR beta libraries from genomic DNA. For library preparation, a first multiplex PCR was performed with proprietary primers, followed by a second PCR in which unique barcodes were added, and bead cleanups were performed after each round. A positive control reaction and a negative control reaction, both provided in the kit, were run with every batch of samples. The final libraries were assessed on an Agilent 4200 TapeStation D1000 ScreenTape, pooled by volume, and quantified by qPCR. Sequencing was performed on an Illumina NextSeq500 with a MidOutput 150-cycle cartridge, and 156 Read1 and 15 Index1 cycles were run with kit custom primers. The pooled library was loaded at about 1 pM, and 20% PhiX control was spiked in. The published analysis was carried out like this. Vendor-processed data were analyzed in R, and a clonotype was defined as all T cells sharing the same CDR3 nucleotide sequence. In the clone abundance analyses, frequencies were normalized to the 10,000 most abundant clones in each sample. Public T cell clones, averaging fewer than five per sample, were removed before analysis. A difference in abundance of at least 32-fold between compartments was used to define tumor-enriched and baseline blood-enriched clonotypes. Clonotypes expanded or contracted between blood time points were identified with a beta-binomial differential abundance model. Similarity between tumor and blood repertoires was quantified using the Baroni-Urbani and Buser coefficient, and groups were compared with two-tailed Wilcoxon tests in R. TCRdb re-hosts the immuneACCESS table, in-frame sequences only. Its copies lack some clones; in the studies checked, an unresolved V gene accounts for under half of them, and the cause for the rest is not known. V and J calls and clone size are copied from that table; D and trimming were computed from the DNA. In this sample the table shows about 150,000 clones, 87% of which occur a single time. The ten top clones hold approximately 13% of the sample.

Including the terminal cysteine and phenylalanine, the CDR3 comprises 16 residues. The CDR3 DNA has 48 bases and is translated from base 1. The germline V gene sets CDR1 to LGHNA and CDR2 to YSLEER. Trimming takes 0 bases off V and 0 bases off J; junction bases not matched to a gene: 4. The material was blood, obtained from a patient whose treatment included radiotherapy and nephrectomy. The origin of this receptor is a woman between 50 and 59 years old with renal cell carcinoma. The sequence joins TRBV4-3 to TRBJ1-2, with 7 bases in between that match TRBD1. The bases are TGCGCCAGCAGCCAAGACCCGGGACAGTCTAACTATGGCTACACCTTC. Its protein product is CASSQDPGQSNYGYTF.